This T cell receptor (beta chain) was retrieved from a study of patients and donors after allogeneic stem cell transplantation. The germline V and J ends were trimmed by 5 bases and 2 bases, with 10 bases remaining between them. Germline V lookup: CDR1 SGHTA, CDR2 FQGTGA. This CDR3 has 14 residues. TCRdb re-called the RT-PCR reads through MiXCR, storing one row per CDR3 protein. The top ten clones hold roughly 12% of a sample with roughly 200,000 distinct CDR3 sequences, less than 50% of them seen once. The clonotype originates from a human donor who was either an allogeneic HSCT recipient or a stem cell or donor lymphocyte infusion donor (not recorded which). It is not recorded whose cells these are; they may come from a transplant donor. This chain joins TRBV7-3 and TRBJ1-3, with a tentative D call TRBD1 (5 bases). The sample taken for sequencing was blood, either unsorted or a sorted T cell fraction (not recorded which). The CDR3 DNA reads as TGTGCCAGCAGCGCCCTGGGACCTGGAAACACCATATATTTT. Protein product: CASSALGPGNTIYF.